This entry lists 24 T cell receptor beta chains sequenced from one sample in a study of Ad26.COV2.S vaccination and SARS-CoV-2 variants. Sequencing used immunoSEQ multiplex PCR; TCRdb keeps in-frame clones, though not all of them. This table has just over 350,000 clones, under 95% appearing once. Sequencing used peripheral blood, obtained after recovery from COVID-19. The receptors were gathered from a human donor who had recovered from COVID-19.

CDR3 nucleotide sequence: TGCGCCAGCAGCTTGGTCAGGAACCTATTAAACACCGGGGAGCTGTTTTTT. Amino acids: CASSLVRNLLNTGELFF. The gene calls are TRBV5-1 and TRBJ2-2; D ambiguous. CDR3 length: 17 amino acids. V was cut by 0 bases and J by 2 bases, with 14 bases left in between. CDR1 is SGHRS and CDR2 is YFSETQ in the germline V gene.

The sample holds one count of this clone. The sample contains more than one DNA sequence encoding this CDR3. This chain connects TRBV28 to TRBJ2-3; 9 bases map to TRBD2. Germline V lookup: CDR1 MDHEN, CDR2 SYDVKM. V gave up 11 bases and J gave up 0 bases; unmatched junction bases: 15. CDR3 length equals 17 residues. The CDR3 here is CAGPGGGAIGSTDTQYF. CDR3 nucleotides: TGTGCCGGGCCGGGCGGGGGGGCGATCGGCAGCACAGATACGCAGTATTTT.

V and J are TRBV2 and TRBJ1-3; D may be TRBD1 (6 bases). The CDR3 totals 13 residues. CDR1 is SNHLY, CDR2 FYNNEI, per germline. Trimming shortened V by 6 bases and J by 8 bases, and 14 bases separated the two germline ends. The CDR3 bases are TGTGCCAGCAGGGGAGGACAGATCCACACCATATATTTT. Protein product: CASRGGQIHTIYF.

V usage is TRBV6-2 or TRBV6-3 and J usage is TRBJ1-3; no clear D. The germline V and J ends were trimmed by 5 bases and 0 bases, with 5 bases remaining between them. CDR1 and CDR2 from the germline V gene are MNHEY and SVGEGT. The CDR3 runs to 13 residues. Written as DNA, the CDR3 is TGTGCCAGCAGTAGGAGCTCTGGAAACACCATATATTTT. It yields the protein CASSRSSGNTIYF.

The chain employs TRBV7-9 and TRBJ1-2; D call uncertain. The CDR3 covers 14 residues. CDR1 SEHNR and CDR2 FQNEAQ come from the germline V gene (reference sequence). Between the trimmed V and J ends, which lost 5 bases and 8 bases, there was a span of 18 bases. CDR3 sequence reads: CASSPRGRAGGYTF. For the CDR3, the DNA is TGTGCCAGCAGCCCTCGAGGGAGGGCGGGCGGCTACACCTTC.

This clone was observed once. Other DNA sequences in this specimen translate into the identical CDR3. This chain joins TRBV19 and TRBJ1-1; D remains ambiguous. Trimming left V 6 bases short and J 5 bases short, with 10 bases between. CDR3 length: 12 amino acids. CDR1 is LNHDA and CDR2 is SQIVND in the germline V gene (reference sequence). In DNA, the CDR3 is TGTGCCAGTAGGGACCCTAATACTGAAGCTTTCTTT. Translated, it gives CASRDPNTEAFF.

The chain carries TRBV6-5 and TRBJ2-7, with TRBD1 matching 8 bases. The CDR3 consists of 15 residues. CDR1 and CDR2 (germline): MNHEY, SVGAGI. V lost 5 bases to trimming and J lost 3 bases; unmatched junction nucleotides: 9. DNA of the CDR3: TGTGCCAGCAGTCAAACAGGGACAGGCTTCTACGAGCAGTACTTC. Residues: CASSQTGTGFYEQYF.

This clone is judged medium-sized. The chain recombines TRBV7-9 with TRBJ2-7; TRBD2 might be the D (6 bases). V lost 6 bases and J lost 5, with 14 bases in between. Germline-derived CDR1 and CDR2 are SEHNR and FQNEAQ (reference sequence). The CDR3 extends over 13 amino acids. The CDR3 here is CASRTGVIHEQYF. The CDR3 DNA is TGTGCCAGCAGGACGGGGGTAATTCACGAGCAGTACTTC.

This chain joins TRBV7-8 and TRBJ1-1; TRBD1 is a possible D gene (5 bases). The CDR3 is 11 residues long. The germline V gene encodes CDR1 SGHVS and CDR2 FQNEAQ. V was clipped by 5 bases and J by 8 bases, with 9 bases between them. CDR3 in DNA: TGTGCCAGCAGCCCCCAGGGAGAAGCTTTCTTT. Translation: CASSPQGEAFF.

J is TRBJ1-1 and V is TRBV15; weak D call: TRBD1 (5 bases). V lost 8 bases, J lost 1 base, and 17 bases lay in between. Germline loops: CDR1 LNHNV, CDR2 YYDKDF (reference sequence). The CDR3 consists of 15 residues. CDR3 region: CATGAERGWNTEAFF. The CDR3 nucleotides read TGTGCCACCGGAGCAGAAAGGGGTTGGAACACTGAAGCTTTCTTT.

The chain is built from TRBV9 and TRBJ2-5; tentatively, D is TRBD1 (5 bases). This CDR3 comprises 16 residues. V shed 0 bases and J shed 5 bases, with 17 bases lying between them. The V gene's germline CDR1 is SGDLS and CDR2 YYNGEE. CDR3 protein: CASSVAAAVGLETQYF. DNA for the CDR3: TGTGCCAGCAGCGTAGCCGCGGCGGTGGGGCTGGAGACCCAGTACTTC.

This clone was counted once. The J gene is TRBJ1-5, the V gene TRBV6-5; TRBD1 agrees at 10 bases. There are 14 residues in the CDR3. Per germline, CDR1 MNHEY and CDR2 SVGAGI. The ends lost 8 bases at V and 6 bases at J; junction bases unmatched: 7. The DNA of the CDR3 is TGTGCCAGCGGGGACAGGGGACTTTTTCAGCCCCAGCATTTT. Its translation: CASGDRGLFQPQHF.

The genes are TRBV4-3 and TRBJ2-2; D possibly matches TRBD1 or TRBD2 (6 bases each). The CDR3 has 17 amino acids. Per germline, CDR1 LGHNA and CDR2 YSLEER. V shed 1 base and J shed 4 bases, with 16 bases lying between them. CDR3 protein: CASSQGTSEGGTGELFF. DNA for the CDR3: TGCGCCAGCAGCCAAGGGACGTCGGAGGGGGGCACCGGGGAGCTGTTTTTT.

The chain couples TRBV18 to TRBJ1-1; no firm D call. Germline assignment: CDR1 KGHSH and CDR2 LQKENI. The CDR3 is 12 amino acids. V was pared by 2 bases and J by 5 bases, with 6 bases between. In DNA form, the CDR3 reads TGTGCCAGCTCACCAGACGAGACTGAAGCTTTCTTT. Amino acids: CASSPDETEAFF. Complete variable domain (other parts from reference TRBV18 and TRBJ1-1): NAGVMQNPRHLVRRRGQEARLRCSPMKGHSHVYWYRQLPEEGLKFMVYLQKENIIDESGMPKERFSAEFPKEGPSILRIQQVVRGDSAAYFCASSPDETEAFFGQGTRLTVV.

The rearrangement joins TRBV5-1 to TRBJ2-4; D gene unclear. The CDR3 extends over 13 amino acids. The V gene lost 0 bases and the J gene lost 11 bases, with 12 bases spanning the gap. Germline values: CDR1 SGHRS, CDR2 YFSETQ. CDR3 in amino acids: CASSLGHRNVQYF. CDR3 nucleotide sequence: TGCGCCAGCAGCTTGGGACACCGGAACGTTCAGTACTTC.

The rearrangement joins TRBV29-1 to TRBJ2-1; a possible D gene is TRBD2 (5 bases). Trimming left V 7 bases short and J 4 bases short, with 32 bases between. Germline V CDR1 and CDR2: SQVTM, ANQGSEA. CDR3 length: 19 residues. The CDR3 sequence is CSDPRLGTAVVDLYNEQFF. In DNA, the CDR3 is TGCAGCGACCCCAGATTGGGAACAGCGGTAGTAGACTTATACAATGAGCAGTTCTTC.

This CDR3 is CASSGTGYSYEQYF. Here the CDR3 DNA reads TGTGCCAGCAGCGGCACAGGCTACTCCTACGAGCAGTACTTC. The chain uses TRBV6-5 and TRBJ2-7; TRBD1 is a possible D gene (5 bases). The CDR3 length is 14 residues. Trimming stripped 6 bases from V and 0 bases from J, with 12 bases between. Germline CDR1 is MNHEY and CDR2 is SVGAGI.

The rearrangement links TRBV7-9 to TRBJ2-7; 9 bases match TRBD2. The V and J ends lost 4 bases and 6 bases, in that order; junction bases with no gene match: 13. The CDR3 runs 16 residues. Looked up from germline, CDR1 is SEHNR and CDR2 is FQNEAQ (reference sequence). The DNA for the CDR3 is TGTGCCAGCAGCTGGGGTAGCGGGGGCCCTCCCTTCGAGCAGTACTTC. Amino acid sequence: CASSWGSGGPPFEQYF.

Concerning this clone itself: The sample carries other DNA sequences with the same CDR3. This sequence joins TRBV19 and TRBJ1-1, with a weak D call TRBD1 (5 bases). Germline V gene data show CDR1 as LNHDA and CDR2 as SQIVND (reference sequence). There are 14 residues in the CDR3. Between the trimmed V and J ends, which lost 3 bases and 0 bases, there was a span of 8 bases. DNA for the CDR3: TGTGCCAGTAGTATCGGGGGAATGAACACTGAAGCTTTCTTT. It translates to CASSIGGMNTEAFF.

V gene TRBV5-8 combines with J gene TRBJ2-5; D ambiguous. Between the trimmed V and J ends, which lost 0 bases and 5 bases, there was a span of 5 bases. Germline V gives CDR1 SGHTS, CDR2 YDEGEE. This CDR3 region has 12 residues. Written as DNA, the CDR3 is TGTGCCAGCAGCTTGGACCGGGAGACCCAGTACTTC. This sequence encodes CASSLDRETQYF. The complete variable domain, with remaining parts taken from reference TRBV5-8 and TRBJ2-5, reads EAGVTQSPTHLIKTRGQQATLRCSPISGHTSVYWYQQALGLGLQFLLWYDEGEERNRGNFPPRFSGRQFPNYSSELNVNALELEDSALYLCASSLDRETQYFGPGTRLLVL.

CDR3 sequence (DNA): TGTGCCAGCAGCTTAGAGGGGACTAGCGGATCTTACAATGAGCAGTTCTTC. Its protein product is CASSLEGTSGSYNEQFF. The chain uses TRBV7-2 and TRBJ2-1, with 11 bases fitting TRBD2. The CDR3 has 17 amino acids. V lost 1 base and J lost 4; bases outside the gene matches: 6. CDR1 SGHTA and CDR2 FQGNSA come from the germline V gene.

A single count supports this clone. This chain links TRBV6-5 with TRBJ2-3; 7 bases are shared with TRBD2. J gave up 8 bases and V 7 bases, and 9 bases lay outside the gene matches. The CDR3 contains 13 residues. Germline lookup yields CDR1 MNHEY and CDR2 SVGAGI. The CDR3 region is CASTITSAGTQYF. In DNA, the CDR3 is TGTGCCAGCACTATAACTAGCGCTGGTACGCAGTATTTT.

This chain connects TRBV12-3 or TRBV12-4 to TRBJ2-1; D is possibly TRBD1 (6 bases). Deletions cut 3 bases from V and 6 bases from J, with 9 bases between. This CDR3 region has 13 residues. In nucleotides, the CDR3 is TGTGCCAGCAGTTTGAACAGGGCCAATGAGCAGTTCTTC. This sequence encodes CASSLNRANEQFF.

The V call is TRBV6-6, the J call TRBJ2-1; D is perhaps TRBD1 or TRBD2 (5 bases each). Germline CDR1 MNHNY, CDR2 SVGAGI (reference sequence). This CDR3 comprises 15 residues. V dropped 1 base and J dropped 6 bases, with 13 bases sitting between them. This CDR3 reads CASSYFGRGANEQFF. CDR3 DNA sequence: TGTGCCAGCAGTTACTTCGGACGAGGGGCCAATGAGCAGTTCTTC.